These 25 T cell receptor beta chains originate from one sample sequenced in a study of T-cell memory formation after mild COVID-19. TCRdb itself ran the 5' RACE reads through MiXCR, one entry per CDR3 protein. The data show about 560,000 distinct CDR3 sequences, with about 22% seen just once and approximately 8.4% held by the top ten. Input material: PBMCs or a T cell subset sorted from them (not recorded which). These receptors came from an adult woman who had mild COVID-19 (a few samples of this study predate the infection). Cell type and time point are not known.

The rearrangement links TRBV2 to TRBJ1-5, with D hard to call. V was pared by 6 bases and J by 5 bases, with 11 bases between. The germline gives CDR1 SNHLY, CDR2 FYNNEI. The CDR3 is made up of 13 amino acids. As DNA, the CDR3 is TGTGCCAGCAGCGCCTTCCGGGATCAGCCCCAGCATTTT. It specifies CASSAFRDQPQHF.

The chain has TRBV7-2 and TRBJ2-5; no clear D. Germline assignment: CDR1 SGHTA and CDR2 FQGNSA. Trimming removed 4 bases from V and 5 bases from J, with 11 bases in between. This CDR3 region has 13 residues. The CDR3 sequence is CASSYWRDETQYF. CDR3 bases: TGTGCCAGCAGCTATTGGAGAGACGAGACCCAGTACTTC.

This clonotype has a handful of counts. This rearrangement joins TRBV7-2 to TRBJ2-1, with 7 positions matching TRBD1. The germline CDR1 and CDR2 sequences are SGHTA and FQGNSA. The CDR3 has 15 residues. V lost 2 bases, J lost 5 bases, and 6 bases stayed unmatched. The DNA for the CDR3 is TGTGCCAGCAGCTTACTCGGGACAGCAGACAATGAGCAGTTCTTC. It translates to CASSLLGTADNEQFF.

There are a few counts of this clonotype. The V and J genes are TRBV18 and TRBJ2-3, with 8 positions matching TRBD2. The CDR3 is made up of 16 amino acids. Germline CDR1 is KGHSH and CDR2 is LQKENI. The ends lost 2 bases at V and 13 bases at J; junction bases unmatched: 17. The CDR3 DNA reads as TGTGCCAGCTCACCATCTGGTCAGGCTAGCGGGCGCGACGAGTATTTT. This sequence encodes CASSPSGQASGRDEYF.

This clonotype was picked up a small number of times. The chain recombines TRBV18 with TRBJ2-5, with D hard to call. In germline, CDR1 is KGHSH, CDR2 LQKENI. Trimming cost V 3 bases and J 2 bases, with 16 bases left between them. The CDR3 loop spans 16 amino acids. Written as DNA, the CDR3 is TGTGCCAGCTCACCGCCCAAGGCCACGCCTCAAGAGACCCAGTACTTC. Encoded protein: CASSPPKATPQETQYF. Using reference TRBV18 and TRBJ2-5 for the parts outside the CDR3, the full variable domain is NAGVMQNPRHLVRRRGQEARLRCSPMKGHSHVYWYRQLPEEGLKFMVYLQKENIIDESGMPKERFSAEFPKEGPSILRIQQVVRGDSAAYFCASSPPKATPQETQYFGPGTRLLVL.

This clonotype was seen more than once but under ten times. The CDR3 region has the DNA TGTGCCAGCAGCCAAGTGACTAGCTCCTACGAGCAGTACTTC. It codes for CASSQVTSSYEQYF. The chain recombines TRBV14 with TRBJ2-7; TRBD2 might be the D (6 bases). Germline V gives CDR1 SGHDN, CDR2 FVKESK. V was pared by 1 base and J by 0 bases, with 7 bases between. The length of the CDR3 is 14 residues.

This clonotype has just a few counts. The chain combines TRBV6-1 with TRBJ2-3, with 14 bases aligning to TRBD2. The CDR3 has 18 amino acids. Germline V CDR1 and CDR2: MNHNS, SASEGT. The junction had 12 bases not matched to a gene; V was cut back by 7 bases and J by 3 bases. CDR3 bases: TGTGCCAGCATGCTGACTAGCGGGAGGGAGGTAGGGACAGATACGCAGTATTTT. Translated, it gives CASMLTSGREVGTDTQYF.

This rearrangement joins TRBV12-3 or TRBV12-4 to TRBJ1-6; perhaps TRBD1 as D (5 bases). The CDR3 loop spans 14 amino acids. V lost 6 bases and J lost 5, with 11 bases in between. CDR3 region: CASSWDGDNSPLHF. As DNA, the CDR3 is TGTGCCAGCAGCTGGGACGGGGATAATTCACCCCTCCACTTT.

This clonotype was counted only a few times. The chain joins TRBV7-3 to TRBJ1-1; D is undetermined. V dropped 5 bases and J dropped 4 bases, with 11 bases sitting between them. Germline V gene data show CDR1 as SGHTA and CDR2 as FQGTGA. The CDR3 contains 13 residues. The CDR3 here is CASSPIQGTEAFF. The DNA for the CDR3 is TGTGCCAGCAGCCCCATCCAAGGCACTGAAGCTTTCTTT.

The chain has TRBV7-9 and TRBJ1-4; D gene uncertain. Trimming took off 2 bases at V and 8 bases at J, with 6 bases between the two ends. Per germline, CDR1 SEHNR and CDR2 FQNEAQ (reference sequence). The CDR3 covers 12 residues. The CDR3 nucleotides read TGTGCCAGCAGCTTATCGGCGGAAAAACTGTTTTTT. Residues: CASSLSAEKLFF.

The sample holds a few counts of this clonotype. The chain carries TRBV7-9 and TRBJ1-1; the D is unclear. V was shortened by 5 bases and J by 5 bases, with 18 bases between the two germline ends. Germline values: CDR1 SEHNR, CDR2 FQNEAQ (reference sequence). The CDR3 has 15 residues. CDR3 protein: CASSKDLVLTTEAFF. CDR3 coding DNA: TGTGCCAGCAGCAAGGACTTGGTTTTGACGACTGAAGCTTTCTTT.

The rearrangement uses TRBV29-1 and TRBJ2-2; 7 bases map to TRBD1. With V trimmed by 0 bases and J by 1 base, 8 bases remained unmatched. Germline loops: CDR1 SQVTM, CDR2 ANQGSEA. The CDR3 covers 17 residues. The CDR3 DNA reads as TGCAGCGTTGAAGACCCCACAGGGGCCGAGAACACCGGGGAGCTGTTTTTT. It translates to CSVEDPTGAENTGELFF.

The chain joins TRBV25-1 to TRBJ2-5; D may match TRBD1 or TRBD2 (5 bases each). This CDR3 has 17 amino acids. Germline CDR1 and CDR2: MGHDK and SYGVNS. V was pared by 4 bases and J by 5 bases, with 23 bases between. The CDR3 sequence is CASSGARVSGQQETQYF. The CDR3 DNA reads TGTGCCAGCAGTGGAGCCAGAGTATCGGGGCAGCAGGAGACCCAGTACTTC.

This clonotype was seen repeatedly, ten times or more. The chain links TRBV20-1 to TRBJ2-4, with TRBD2 identical over 11 bases. Trimming removed 0 bases from V and 8 bases from J; junction bases left unmatched: 6. CDR1 DFQATT and CDR2 SNEGSKA come from the germline V gene (reference sequence). The CDR3 consists of 15 residues. CDR3 sequence reads: CSARDRTSGGDIQYF. CDR3 DNA sequence: TGCAGTGCTAGAGATCGAACTAGCGGGGGAGACATTCAGTACTTC.

This chain uses TRBV6-1 with TRBJ2-1; D is uncertain. The CDR3 loop spans 14 amino acids. Trimming removed 7 bases from V and 2 bases from J, with 12 bases in between. From germline, CDR1 is MNHNS and CDR2 SASEGT. The CDR3: CASIKTFAYNEQFF. CDR3 nucleotide sequence: TGTGCCAGCATTAAGACGTTCGCCTACAATGAGCAGTTCTTC.

This clonotype was recorded only once. This sequence joins TRBV12-3 or TRBV12-4 and TRBJ2-3, with D perhaps matching TRBD1 (6 bases). The CDR3 totals 14 residues. Trimming cost V 3 bases and J 3 bases, with 10 bases left between them. CDR3 region: CASSFGDKTDTQYF. The CDR3 DNA follows: TGTGCCAGCAGTTTTGGGGACAAGACAGATACGCAGTATTTT.

This clonotype was picked up a small number of times. The chain links TRBV5-1 to TRBJ2-3, with 10 bases identical to TRBD2. Germline V gene lookup returns CDR1 SGHRS and CDR2 YFSETQ. The CDR3 totals 15 residues. V was clipped by 2 bases and J by 7 bases; unmatched bases: 7. The CDR3 DNA is TGCGCCAGCAGCTTCGCTAGCGGGGGTGACAATACGCAGTATTTT. Its translation is CASSFASGGDNTQYF.

This clonotype turned up a few times. The chain has TRBV4-3 and TRBJ2-7; no clear D gene. Between the trimmed V and J ends, which lost 1 base and 3 bases, there was a span of 13 bases. The CDR3 is 15 residues long. CDR1 and CDR2 from the germline V gene are LGHNA and YSLEER. CDR3 bases: TGCGCCAGCAGCCAAGTCAAGACTCCTGGCTACGAGCAGTACTTC. Translating it yields CASSQVKTPGYEQYF.

The table lists this clonotype with a few counts. The rearrangement links TRBV7-3 to TRBJ1-2, with D possibly matching TRBD1 (6 bases). This CDR3 is built from 13 residues. The ends were cut back, 1 base at V and 3 bases at J, with 6 bases in the middle. Germline CDR1 is SGHTA and CDR2 is FQGTGA. CDR3 nucleotide sequence: TGTGCCAGCAGCTTAAAGGGGGACTATGGCTACACCTTC. It translates to CASSLKGDYGYTF.

The V gene is TRBV9, the J gene TRBJ2-3; D remains ambiguous. This CDR3 has 13 amino acids. V was shortened by 3 bases and J by 5 bases, with 10 bases between the two germline ends. CDR1 and CDR2 from the germline V gene are SGDLS and YYNGEE. The CDR3 spells CASSGLFGDTQYF. The DNA for the CDR3 is TGTGCCAGCAGCGGGTTATTCGGAGATACGCAGTATTTT.

This clonotype was counted only a few times. The genes are TRBV2 and TRBJ2-7, with TRBD1 identical over 7 bases. The CDR3 covers 14 residues. J was trimmed by 0 bases and V by 10 bases; bases with no gene match: 9. From germline, CDR1 is SNHLY and CDR2 FYNNEI. The CDR3 bases are TGTGCCAACATTAAAAAGGGGGCCTCCTACGAGCAGTACTTC. It yields the protein CANIKKGASYEQYF.

This clonotype showed up just a few times. The V call is TRBV9, the J call TRBJ2-1, with 10 bases identical to TRBD2. The CDR3 sequence is 15 residues long. Germline V lookup: CDR1 SGDLS, CDR2 YYNGEE. J lost 10 bases, V lost 4 bases, and 11 bases had no gene match. CDR3 bases: TGTGCCAGCAGCCCCCCAGCGGGAGGGCCCGGCGAGCAGTTCTTC. The encoded protein is CASSPPAGGPGEQFF.

The chain is built from TRBV7-9 and TRBJ1-4; 8 nucleotides agree with TRBD1. Germline V CDR1 and CDR2: SEHNR, FQNEAQ (reference sequence). Unmatched junction bases numbered 6, after V lost 4 bases and J lost 8 bases. The CDR3 contains 14 residues. DNA for the CDR3: TGTGCCAGCAGCTCCACGACAGGGGACGAAAAACTGTTTTTT. It codes for CASSSTTGDEKLFF.

The chain links TRBV3-2 to TRBJ1-6; TRBD1 is the table's D call, not checked against the DNA. TRBV3-2 represents a pseudogene. The CDR3 loop spans 18 amino acids. The CDR3 sequence: CASSTGRDRDWLNSPLHF. The DNA for the CDR3 is TGTGCCAGCAGCACCGGCCGGGACCGAGATTGGTTGAATTCACCCCTCCACTTT.

The table lists this clonotype with a few counts. The rearrangement links TRBV4-1 to TRBJ2-1, with D possibly matching TRBD2 (6 bases). Germline V gene lookup returns CDR1 MGHRA and CDR2 YSYEKL. The V and J ends lost 1 base and 8 bases respectively, with 21 bases between them. This CDR3 has 17 residues. CDR3 coding DNA: TGCGCCAGCAGCCAAGGGGGGGAAGTGAGATGGCGCGATGAGCAGTTCTTC. The encoded protein is CASSQGGEVRWRDEQFF.